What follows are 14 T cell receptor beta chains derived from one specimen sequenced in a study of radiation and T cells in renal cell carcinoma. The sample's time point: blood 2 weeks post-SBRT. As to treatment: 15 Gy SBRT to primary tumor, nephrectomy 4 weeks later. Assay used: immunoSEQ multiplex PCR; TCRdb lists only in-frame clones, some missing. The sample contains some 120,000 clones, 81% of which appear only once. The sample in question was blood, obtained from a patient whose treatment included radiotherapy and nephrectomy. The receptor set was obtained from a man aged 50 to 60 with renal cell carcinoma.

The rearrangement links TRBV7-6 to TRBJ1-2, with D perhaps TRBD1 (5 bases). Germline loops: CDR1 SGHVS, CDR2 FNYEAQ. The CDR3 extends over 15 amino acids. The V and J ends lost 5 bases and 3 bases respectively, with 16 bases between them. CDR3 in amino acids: CASSTQSGGYYGYTF. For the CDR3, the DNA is TGTGCCAGCAGCACCCAGTCCGGGGGATACTATGGCTACACCTTC.

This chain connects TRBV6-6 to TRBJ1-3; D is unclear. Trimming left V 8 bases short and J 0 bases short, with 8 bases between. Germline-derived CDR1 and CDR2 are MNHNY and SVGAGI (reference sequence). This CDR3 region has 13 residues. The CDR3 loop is CASRPNSGNTIYF. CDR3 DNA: TGTGCCAGCCGCCCGAACTCTGGAAACACCATATATTTT.

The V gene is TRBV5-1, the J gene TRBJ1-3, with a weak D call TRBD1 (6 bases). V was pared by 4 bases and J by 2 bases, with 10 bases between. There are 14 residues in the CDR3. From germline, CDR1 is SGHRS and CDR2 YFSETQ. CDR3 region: CASSKQGPGNTIYF. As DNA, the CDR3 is TGCGCCAGCAGCAAACAGGGACCTGGAAACACCATATATTTT.

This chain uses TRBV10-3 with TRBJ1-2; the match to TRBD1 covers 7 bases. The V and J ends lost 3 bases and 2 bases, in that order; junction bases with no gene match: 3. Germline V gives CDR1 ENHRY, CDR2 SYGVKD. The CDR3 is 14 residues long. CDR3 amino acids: CAISDRGDNYGYTF. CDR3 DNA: TGTGCCATCAGTGACAGGGGGGACAACTATGGCTACACCTTC.

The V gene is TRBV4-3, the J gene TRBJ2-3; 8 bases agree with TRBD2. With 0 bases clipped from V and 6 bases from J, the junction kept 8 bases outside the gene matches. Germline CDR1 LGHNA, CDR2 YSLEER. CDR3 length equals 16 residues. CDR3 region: CASSQDFLAGLDTQYF. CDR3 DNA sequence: TGCGCCAGCAGCCAAGATTTCCTAGCGGGCCTTGATACGCAGTATTTT.

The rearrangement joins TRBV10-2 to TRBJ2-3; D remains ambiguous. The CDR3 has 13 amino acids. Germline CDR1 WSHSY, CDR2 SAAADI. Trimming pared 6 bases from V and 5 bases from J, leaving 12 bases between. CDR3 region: CASSLPPLDTQYF. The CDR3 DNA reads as TGCGCCAGCAGCCTTCCCCCCTTAGATACGCAGTATTTT.

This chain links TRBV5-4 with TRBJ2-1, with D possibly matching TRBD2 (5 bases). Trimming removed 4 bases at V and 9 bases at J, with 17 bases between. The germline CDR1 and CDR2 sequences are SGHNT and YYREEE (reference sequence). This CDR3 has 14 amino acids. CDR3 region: CASSATTTDGEQFF. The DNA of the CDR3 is TGTGCCAGCAGCGCGACTACTACCGACGGTGAGCAGTTCTTC.

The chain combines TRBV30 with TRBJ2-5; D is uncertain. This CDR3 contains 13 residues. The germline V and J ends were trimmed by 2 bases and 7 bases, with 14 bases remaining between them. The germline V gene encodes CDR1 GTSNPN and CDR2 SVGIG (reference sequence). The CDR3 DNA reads TGTGCCTGGAGTTCCTCGAATGCCGGGACCCAGTACTTC. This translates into CAWSSSNAGTQYF.

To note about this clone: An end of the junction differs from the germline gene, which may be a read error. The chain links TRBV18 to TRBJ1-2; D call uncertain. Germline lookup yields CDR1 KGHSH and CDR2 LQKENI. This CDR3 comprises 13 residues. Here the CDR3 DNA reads TGTGCCAGCTCCCCACGACCGGCCGATGGCTACACCTTC. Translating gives CASSPRPADGYTF.

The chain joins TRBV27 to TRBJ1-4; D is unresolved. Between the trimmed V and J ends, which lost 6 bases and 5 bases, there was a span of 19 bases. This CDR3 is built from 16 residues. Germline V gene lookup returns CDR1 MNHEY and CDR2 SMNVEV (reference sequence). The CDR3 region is CASSPNGGRANEKLFF. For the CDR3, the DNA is TGTGCCAGCAGCCCCAATGGAGGTAGGGCAAATGAAAAACTGTTTTTT. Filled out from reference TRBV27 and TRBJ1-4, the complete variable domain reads EAQVTQNPRYLITVTGKKLTVTCSQNMNHEYMSWYRQDPGLGLRQIYYSMNVEVTDKGDVPEGYKVSRKEKRNFPLILESPSPNQTSLYFCASSPNGGRANEKLFFGSGTQLSVL.

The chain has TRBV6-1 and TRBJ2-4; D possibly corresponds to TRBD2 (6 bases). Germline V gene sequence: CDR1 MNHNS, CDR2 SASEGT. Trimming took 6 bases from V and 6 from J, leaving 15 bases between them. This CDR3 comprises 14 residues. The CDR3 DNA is TGTGCCAGCAGCCGCCCGGTGGGGGGAAACATTCAGTACTTC. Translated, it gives CASSRPVGGNIQYF.

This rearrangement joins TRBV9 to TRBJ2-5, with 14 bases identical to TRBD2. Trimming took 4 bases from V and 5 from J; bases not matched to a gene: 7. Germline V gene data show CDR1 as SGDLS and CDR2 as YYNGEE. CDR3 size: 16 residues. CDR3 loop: CASSSSGTSGGETQYF. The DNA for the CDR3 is TGTGCCAGCAGCTCCTCCGGGACTAGCGGGGGCGAGACCCAGTACTTC.

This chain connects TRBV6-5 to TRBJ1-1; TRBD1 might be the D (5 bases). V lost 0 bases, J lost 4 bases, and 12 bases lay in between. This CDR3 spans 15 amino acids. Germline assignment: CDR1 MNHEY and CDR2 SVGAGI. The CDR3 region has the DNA TGTGCCAGCAGTTACTCAATATTGGGGGGCACTGAAGCTTTCTTT. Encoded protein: CASSYSILGGTEAFF.

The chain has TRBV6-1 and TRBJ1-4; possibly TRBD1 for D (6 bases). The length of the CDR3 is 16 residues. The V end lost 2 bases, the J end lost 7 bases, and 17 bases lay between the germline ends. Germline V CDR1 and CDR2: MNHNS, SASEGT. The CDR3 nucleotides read TGTGCCAGCAGTGAAACCTTGACAGGTCGTGCTGAAAAACTGTTTTTT. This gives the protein CASSETLTGRAEKLFF.